This TCR beta chain came from a study of radiotherapy plus CTLA-4 blockade in lung cancer. Overall study context: Under 20% of enrolled patients responded objectively, and more than 30% had disease control.

Study-level points and caveats: TCR clones of tumor origin grew in blood after radiotherapy plus ipilimumab. Interferon-beta, together with early blood T cell clone dynamics, reportedly best predicted response.

About this clone: Its antigen remains unknown.

The length of the CDR3 is 15 residues. Looked up from germline, CDR1 is SGDLS and CDR2 is YYNGEE. Losses at the gene ends were 1 base for V and 0 bases for J; bases not matched to a gene: 1. Sequencing used immunoSEQ multiplex PCR; TCRdb keeps in-frame clones, though not all of them. The sample lists roughly 54,000 clones; roughly 84% were seen once. This clonotype was sampled from a human donor with non-small cell lung cancer who had a partial response to radiotherapy plus ipilimumab. This chain links TRBV9 with TRBJ2-1, with 7 positions matching TRBD2. The sequenced sample was peripheral blood, obtained from a patient treated with radiotherapy plus ipilimumab. This CDR3 reads CASSVLAASYNEQFF. In DNA form, the CDR3 reads TGTGCCAGCAGCGTACTAGCGGCCTCCTACAATGAGCAGTTCTTC.